The 5 T cell receptor beta chains below come from one sample, sequenced in a study of T cell repertoires in cytomegalovirus infection. Each CDR3 protein gets one entry after TCRdb re-called the reads with MiXCR. The sample lists approximately 400,000 distinct CDR3 sequences, approximately 32% occurring once. The sequenced material came from PBMCs. Receptors originate from a human donor in good health (CMV status not recorded). Some clones in this sample may be carry-over from other donors' samples.

The rearrangement links TRBV7-4 to TRBJ2-5, with 9 bases matching TRBD2. CDR1 is SGHVT and CDR2 is SQSDAQ in the germline V gene. Trimming at V came to 1 base and at J to 4 bases, leaving 7 bases not matched to a gene. The CDR3 extends over 16 amino acids. CDR3 region: CASSLGDRSGGETQYF. CDR3 in DNA: TGTGCCAGCAGCTTAGGGGACCGTAGCGGGGGAGAGACCCAGTACTTC. Variable domain in full (rest from reference TRBV7-4 and TRBJ2-5): GAGVSQSPRYKVAKRGRDVALRCDSISGHVTLYWYRQTLGQGSEVLTYSQSDAQRDKSGRPSGRFSAERPERSVSTLKIQRTEQGDSAVYLCASSLGDRSGGETQYFGPGTRLLVL.

This chain links TRBV7-3 with TRBJ2-2, with 12 bases that match TRBD1. CDR3 length equals 15 residues. V trimming: 6 bases; J trimming: 9 bases; junction bases outside the gene matches: 8. The germline V gene has CDR1 SGHTA and CDR2 FQGTGA. CDR3 loop: CASRETGQGARELFF. The CDR3 nucleotides read TGTGCCAGCAGGGAGACGGGACAGGGGGCTCGGGAGCTGTTTTTT.

For this clonotype: The CDR3 end shows no conserved phenylalanine or tryptophan, and so a read error is likely. The V gene is TRBV6-6, the J gene TRBJ2-3, with 9 bases that match TRBD2. Germline V lookup: CDR1 MNHNY, CDR2 SVGAGI (reference sequence). The CDR3 length is 17 residues. The J segment lost 0 bases and the V segment lost 0 bases, leaving 4 bases of the junction unmatched. The CDR3 loop reads CASSYSASGVSTDTQYC. CDR3 in DNA: TGTGCCAGCAGTTACTCGGCTAGCGGGGTTAGCACAGATACGCAGTATTGT.

Details on this clonotype: A much more abundant neighbour one base away suggests this may be a read error. DNA for the CDR3: TGTGACAGCAGCCCTAGCGGGGGGGTCCAAGAGACCCAGTACTTC. Its protein is CDSSPSGGVQETQYF. The chain uses TRBV7-2 and TRBJ2-5, with 12 bases matching TRBD2. CDR3 size: 15 residues. Germline V CDR1 and CDR2: SGHTA, FQGNSA.

V usage is TRBV6-6 and J usage is TRBJ2-2; D is perhaps TRBD2 (6 bases). CDR1 is MNHNY, CDR2 SVGAGI, per germline (reference sequence). This CDR3 spans 12 amino acids. Trimming took 7 bases from V and 13 from J, leaving 16 bases between them. For the CDR3, the DNA is TGTGCCAGCATCTCTACGGGGGATGGGCTGTTTTTT. Translated, it gives CASISTGDGLFF.